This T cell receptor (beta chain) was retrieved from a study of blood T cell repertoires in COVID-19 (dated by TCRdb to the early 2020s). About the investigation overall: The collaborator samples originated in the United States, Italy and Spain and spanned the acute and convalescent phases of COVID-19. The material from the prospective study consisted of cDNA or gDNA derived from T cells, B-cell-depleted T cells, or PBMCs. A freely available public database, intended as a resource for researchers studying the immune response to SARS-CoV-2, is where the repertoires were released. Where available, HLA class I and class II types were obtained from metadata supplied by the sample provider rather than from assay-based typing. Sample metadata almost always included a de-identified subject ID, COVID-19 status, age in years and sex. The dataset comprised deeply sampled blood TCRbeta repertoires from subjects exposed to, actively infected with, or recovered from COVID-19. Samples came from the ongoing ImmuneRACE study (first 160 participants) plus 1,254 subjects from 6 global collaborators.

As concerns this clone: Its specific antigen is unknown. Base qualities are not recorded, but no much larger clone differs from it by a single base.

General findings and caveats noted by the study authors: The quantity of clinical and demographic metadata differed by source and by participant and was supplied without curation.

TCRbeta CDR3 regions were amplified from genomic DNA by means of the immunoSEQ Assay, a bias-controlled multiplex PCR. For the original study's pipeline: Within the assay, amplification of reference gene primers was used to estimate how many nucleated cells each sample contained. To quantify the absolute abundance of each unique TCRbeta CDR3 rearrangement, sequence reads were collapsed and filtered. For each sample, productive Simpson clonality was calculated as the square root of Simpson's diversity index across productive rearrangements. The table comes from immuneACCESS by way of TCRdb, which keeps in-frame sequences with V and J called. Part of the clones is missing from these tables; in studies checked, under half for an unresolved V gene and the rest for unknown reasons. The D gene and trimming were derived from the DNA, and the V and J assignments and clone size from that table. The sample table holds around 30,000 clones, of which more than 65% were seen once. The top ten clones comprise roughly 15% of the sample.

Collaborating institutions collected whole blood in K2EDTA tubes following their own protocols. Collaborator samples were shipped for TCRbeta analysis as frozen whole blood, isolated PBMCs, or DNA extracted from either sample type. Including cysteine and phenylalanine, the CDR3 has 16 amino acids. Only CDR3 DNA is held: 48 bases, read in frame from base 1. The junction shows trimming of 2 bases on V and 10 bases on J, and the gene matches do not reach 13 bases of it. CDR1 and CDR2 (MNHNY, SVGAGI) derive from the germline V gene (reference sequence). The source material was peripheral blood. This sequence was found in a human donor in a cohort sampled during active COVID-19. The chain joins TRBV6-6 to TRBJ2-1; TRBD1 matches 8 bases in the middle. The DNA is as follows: TGTGCCAGCAGTTACCAAGCCGGGACAGGTCTGGGGGAGCAGTTCTTC. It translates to CASSYQAGTGLGEQFF.